The sequence of this T cell receptor (beta chain) was determined in a study of T cell changes during pregnancy in multiple sclerosis. This table comes from immunoSEQ multiplex PCR, and its TCRdb copy is limited to in-frame clones, with some not included. The sample has tens of thousands of clones, approximately 86% seen once. This TCR was recovered from a female donor with multiple sclerosis, enrolled in a pregnancy study. Sequences were derived from peripheral blood, sampled before pregnancy.

The CDR3 region has the DNA TGCACCAGCAGCCATGGCGGAAGAAGGAACGAGCAGTACTTC. Protein: CTSSHGGRRNEQYF. The chain recombines TRBV1 with TRBJ2-7; TRBD2 was called by the table and not checked on the DNA. TRBV1 is given as a pseudogene. This CDR3 is built from 14 residues.